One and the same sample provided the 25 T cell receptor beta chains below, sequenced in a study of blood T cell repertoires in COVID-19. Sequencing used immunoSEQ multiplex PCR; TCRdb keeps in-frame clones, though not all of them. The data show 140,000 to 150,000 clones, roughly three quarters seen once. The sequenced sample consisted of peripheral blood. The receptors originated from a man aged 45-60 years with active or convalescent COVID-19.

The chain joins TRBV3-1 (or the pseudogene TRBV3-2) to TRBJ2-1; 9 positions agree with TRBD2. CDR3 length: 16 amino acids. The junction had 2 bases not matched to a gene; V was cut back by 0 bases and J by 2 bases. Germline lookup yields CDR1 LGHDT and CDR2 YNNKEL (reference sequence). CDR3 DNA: TGTGCCAGCAGCCAAGATTCTAGCGGGACCTACAATGAGCAGTTCTTC. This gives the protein CASSQDSSGTYNEQFF.

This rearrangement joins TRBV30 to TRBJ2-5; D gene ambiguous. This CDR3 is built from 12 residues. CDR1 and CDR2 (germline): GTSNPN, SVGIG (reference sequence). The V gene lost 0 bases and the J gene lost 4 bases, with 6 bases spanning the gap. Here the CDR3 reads CAWSVRLETQYF. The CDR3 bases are TGTGCCTGGAGTGTGCGGTTAGAGACCCAGTACTTC. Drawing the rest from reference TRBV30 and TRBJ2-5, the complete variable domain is SQTIHQWPATLVQPVGSPLSLECTVEGTSNPNLYWYRQAAGRGLQLLFYSVGIGQISSEVPQNLSASRPQDRQFILSSKKLLLSDSGFYLCAWSVRLETQYFGPGTRLLVL.

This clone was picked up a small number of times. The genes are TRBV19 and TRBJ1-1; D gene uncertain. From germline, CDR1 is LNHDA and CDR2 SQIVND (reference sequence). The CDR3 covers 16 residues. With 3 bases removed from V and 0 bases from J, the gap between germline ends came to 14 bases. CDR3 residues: CASSISSGLMNTEAFF. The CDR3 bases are TGTGCCAGTAGTATTTCTTCTGGGCTCATGAACACTGAAGCTTTCTTT. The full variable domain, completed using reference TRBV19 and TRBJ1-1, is DGGITQSPKYLFRKEGQNVTLSCEQNLNHDAMYWYRQDPGQGLRLIYYSQIVNDFQKGDIAEGYSVSREKKESFPLTVTSAQKNPTAFYLCASSISSGLMNTEAFFGQGTRLTVV.

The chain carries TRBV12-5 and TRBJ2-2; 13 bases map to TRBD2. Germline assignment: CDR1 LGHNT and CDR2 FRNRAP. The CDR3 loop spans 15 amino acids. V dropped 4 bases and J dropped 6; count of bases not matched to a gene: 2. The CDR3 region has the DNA TGTGCTAGTGGTTCAGGACTAGCGGGAGCCGGGGAGCTGTTTTTT. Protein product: CASGSGLAGAGELFF. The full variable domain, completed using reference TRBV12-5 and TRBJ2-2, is DARVTQTPRHKVTEMGQEVTMRCQPILGHNTVFWYRQTMMQGLELLAYFRNRAPLDDSGMPKDRFSAEMPDATLATLKIQPSEPRDSAVYFCASGSGLAGAGELFFGEGSRLTVL.

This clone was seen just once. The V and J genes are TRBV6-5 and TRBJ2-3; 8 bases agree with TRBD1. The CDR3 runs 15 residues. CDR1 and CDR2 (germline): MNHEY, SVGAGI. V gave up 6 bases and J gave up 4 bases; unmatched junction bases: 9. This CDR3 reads CASSVTGVKADTQYF. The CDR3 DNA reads TGTGCCAGCAGCGTGACAGGGGTAAAGGCAGATACGCAGTATTTT.

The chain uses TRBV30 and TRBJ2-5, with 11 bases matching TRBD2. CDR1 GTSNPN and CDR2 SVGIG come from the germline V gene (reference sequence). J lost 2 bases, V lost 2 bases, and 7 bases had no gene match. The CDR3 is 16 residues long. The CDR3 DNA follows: TGTGCCTGGAGTCCGGGGACTAGCGGTTTACAAGAGACCCAGTACTTC. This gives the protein CAWSPGTSGLQETQYF.

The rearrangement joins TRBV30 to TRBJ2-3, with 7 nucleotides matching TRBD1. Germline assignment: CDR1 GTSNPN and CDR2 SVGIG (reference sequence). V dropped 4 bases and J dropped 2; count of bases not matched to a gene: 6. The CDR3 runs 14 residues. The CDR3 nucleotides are TGTGCCTGGACCACAGGGGTTGTCACAGATACGCAGTATTTT. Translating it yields CAWTTGVVTDTQYF.

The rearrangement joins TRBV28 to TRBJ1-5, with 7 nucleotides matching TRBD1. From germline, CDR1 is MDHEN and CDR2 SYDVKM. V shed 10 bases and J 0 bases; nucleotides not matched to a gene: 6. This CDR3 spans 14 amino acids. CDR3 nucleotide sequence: TGTGCCATCAAGACAGGGTATAGCAATCAGCCCCAGCATTTT. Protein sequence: CAIKTGYSNQPQHF.

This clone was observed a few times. The CDR3: CASSQGSLGEQYF. CDR3 in DNA: TGTGCCAGCAGCCAGGGATCGCTAGGCGAGCAGTACTTC. V is TRBV7-9 and J is TRBJ2-7, with a tentative D call TRBD1 (5 bases). Trimming removed 5 bases at V and 6 bases at J, with 14 bases between. This CDR3 is 13 amino acids long. Germline CDR1 and CDR2: SEHNR and FQNEAQ (reference sequence).

In nucleotides, the CDR3 is TGTGCCAGCAGTTTTGCCCCGGGGGGACTAGCGGAGTACCAAGAGACCCAGTACTTC. Protein: CASSFAPGGLAEYQETQYF. This chain uses TRBV27 with TRBJ2-5; 11 bases are shared with TRBD2. Germline assignment: CDR1 MNHEY and CDR2 SMNVEV (reference sequence). This CDR3 region has 19 residues. The V gene end was trimmed by 3 bases and the J gene end by 0 bases; junction bases not matched to a gene: 12.

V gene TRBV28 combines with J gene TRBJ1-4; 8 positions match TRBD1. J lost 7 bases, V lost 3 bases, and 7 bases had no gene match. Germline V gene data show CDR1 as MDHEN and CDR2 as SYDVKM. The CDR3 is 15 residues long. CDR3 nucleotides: TGTGCCAGCAGTTTTTGGACAGGGAAAGGTGAAAAACTGTTTTTT. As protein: CASSFWTGKGEKLFF. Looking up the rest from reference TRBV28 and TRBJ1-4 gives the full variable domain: DVKVTQSSRYLVKRTGEKVFLECVQDMDHENMFWYRQDPGLGLRLIYFSYDVKMKEKGDIPEGYSVSREKKERFSLILESASTNQTSMYLCASSFWTGKGEKLFFGSGTQLSVL.

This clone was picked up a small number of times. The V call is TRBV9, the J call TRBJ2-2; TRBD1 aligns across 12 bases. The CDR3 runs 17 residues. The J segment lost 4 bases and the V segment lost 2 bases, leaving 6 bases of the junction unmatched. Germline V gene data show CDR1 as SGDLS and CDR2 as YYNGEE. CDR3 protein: CASSVPGQGASTGELFF. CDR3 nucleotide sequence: TGTGCCAGCAGCGTCCCGGGACAGGGGGCTTCCACCGGGGAGCTGTTTTTT.

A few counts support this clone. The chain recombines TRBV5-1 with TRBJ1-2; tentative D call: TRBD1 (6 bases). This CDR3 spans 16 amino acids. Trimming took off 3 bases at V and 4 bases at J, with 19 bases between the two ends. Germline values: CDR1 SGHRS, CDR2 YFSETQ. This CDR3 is CASSSARNRDGYGYTF. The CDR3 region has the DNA TGCGCCAGCAGCTCAGCCAGAAACAGGGATGGCTATGGCTACACCTTC.

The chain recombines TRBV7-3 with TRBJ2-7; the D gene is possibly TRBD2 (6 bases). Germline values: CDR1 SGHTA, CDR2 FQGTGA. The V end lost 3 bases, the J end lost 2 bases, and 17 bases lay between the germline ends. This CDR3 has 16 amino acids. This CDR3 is CASSFRDSTDPYEQYF. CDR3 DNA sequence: TGTGCCAGCAGCTTCCGGGACTCAACCGATCCCTACGAGCAGTACTTC.

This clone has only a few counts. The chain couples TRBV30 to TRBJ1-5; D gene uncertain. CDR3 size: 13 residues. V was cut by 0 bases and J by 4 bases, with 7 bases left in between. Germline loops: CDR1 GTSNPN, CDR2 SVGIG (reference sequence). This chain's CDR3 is CAWSVEENQPQHF. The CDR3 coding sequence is TGTGCCTGGAGTGTGGAGGAGAATCAGCCCCAGCATTTT.

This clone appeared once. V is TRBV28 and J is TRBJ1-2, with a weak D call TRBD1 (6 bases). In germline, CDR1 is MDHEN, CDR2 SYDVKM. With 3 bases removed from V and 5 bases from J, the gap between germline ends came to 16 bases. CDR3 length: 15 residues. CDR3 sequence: CASSFGGGIQYGYTF. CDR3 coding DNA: TGTGCCAGCAGTTTTGGGGGGGGCATTCAGTATGGCTACACCTTC.

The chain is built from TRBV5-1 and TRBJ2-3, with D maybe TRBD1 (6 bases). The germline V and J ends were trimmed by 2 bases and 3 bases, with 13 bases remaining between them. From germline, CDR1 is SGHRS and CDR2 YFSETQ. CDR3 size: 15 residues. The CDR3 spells CASSFQDSETDTQYF. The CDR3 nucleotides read TGCGCCAGCAGCTTTCAGGACAGTGAGACAGATACGCAGTATTTT.

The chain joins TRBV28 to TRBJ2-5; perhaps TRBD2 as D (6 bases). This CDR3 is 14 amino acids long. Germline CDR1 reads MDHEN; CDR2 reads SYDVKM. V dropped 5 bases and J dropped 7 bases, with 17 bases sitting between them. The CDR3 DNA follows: TGTGCCAGCAGTCCGGAGCGGGTCCGGGGGACCCAGTACTTC. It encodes CASSPERVRGTQYF. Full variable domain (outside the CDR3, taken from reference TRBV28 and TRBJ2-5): DVKVTQSSRYLVKRTGEKVFLECVQDMDHENMFWYRQDPGLGLRLIYFSYDVKMKEKGDIPEGYSVSREKKERFSLILESASTNQTSMYLCASSPERVRGTQYFGPGTRLLVL.

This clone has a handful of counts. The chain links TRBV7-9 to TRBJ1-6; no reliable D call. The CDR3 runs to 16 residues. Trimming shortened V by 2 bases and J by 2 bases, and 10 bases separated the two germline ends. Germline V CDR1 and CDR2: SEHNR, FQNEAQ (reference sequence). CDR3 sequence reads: CASSLRGPPYNSPLHF. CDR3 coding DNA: TGTGCCAGCAGCTTACGCGGGCCCCCCTATAATTCACCCCTCCACTTT.

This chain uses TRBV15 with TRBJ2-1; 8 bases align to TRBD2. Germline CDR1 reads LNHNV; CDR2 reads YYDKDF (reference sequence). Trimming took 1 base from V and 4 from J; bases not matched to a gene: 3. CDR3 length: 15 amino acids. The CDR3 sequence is CATSRATSEYNEQFF. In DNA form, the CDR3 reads TGTGCCACCAGCAGAGCGACTAGCGAATACAATGAGCAGTTCTTC. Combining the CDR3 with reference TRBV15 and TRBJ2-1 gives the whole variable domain DAMVIQNPRYQVTQFGKPVTLSCSQTLNHNVMYWYQQKSSQAPKLLFHYYDKDFNNEADTPDNFQSRRPNTSFCFLDIRSPGLGDTAMYLCATSRATSEYNEQFFGPGTRLTVL.

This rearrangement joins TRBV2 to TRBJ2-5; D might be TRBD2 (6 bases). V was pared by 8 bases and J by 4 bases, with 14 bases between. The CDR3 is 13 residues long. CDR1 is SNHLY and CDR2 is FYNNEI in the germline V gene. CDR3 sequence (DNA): TGTGCCAGCCGGGTGGGGGGTAGAGAGACCCAGTACTTC. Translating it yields CASRVGGRETQYF.

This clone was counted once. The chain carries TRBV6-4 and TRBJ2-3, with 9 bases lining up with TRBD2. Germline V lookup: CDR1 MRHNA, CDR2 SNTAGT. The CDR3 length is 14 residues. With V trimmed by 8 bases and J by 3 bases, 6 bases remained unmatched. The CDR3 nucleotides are TGTGCCAGCCATGGGGGACTAGCAACAGATACGCAGTATTTT. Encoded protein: CASHGGLATDTQYF.

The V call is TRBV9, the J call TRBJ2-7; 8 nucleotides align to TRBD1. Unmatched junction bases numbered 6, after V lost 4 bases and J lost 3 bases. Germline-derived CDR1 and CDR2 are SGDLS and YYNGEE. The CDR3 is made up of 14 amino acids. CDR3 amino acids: CASSPGQVNYEQYF. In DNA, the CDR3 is TGTGCCAGCAGCCCGGGACAGGTTAACTACGAGCAGTACTTC.

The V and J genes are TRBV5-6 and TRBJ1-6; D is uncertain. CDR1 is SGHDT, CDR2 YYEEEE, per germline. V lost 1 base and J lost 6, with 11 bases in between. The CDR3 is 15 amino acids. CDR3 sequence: CASSLSAGLNSPLHF. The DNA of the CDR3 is TGTGCCAGCAGCTTGTCGGCAGGACTTAATTCACCCCTCCACTTT.

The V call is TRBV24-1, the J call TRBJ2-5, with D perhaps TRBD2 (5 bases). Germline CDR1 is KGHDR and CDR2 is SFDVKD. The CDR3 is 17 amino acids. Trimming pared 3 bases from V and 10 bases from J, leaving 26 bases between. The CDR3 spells CATSDPRAGGRREGQYF. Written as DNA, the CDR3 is TGTGCCACCAGTGATCCAAGGGCGGGTGGCAGAAGAGAGGGCCAGTACTTC.